This TCR beta chain was observed in a study of identical twins. Overall study findings and caveats: Out-of-frame TCR alpha sharing in monozygotic twins exceeded recombination model predictions.

Germline CDR1 and CDR2: SGHNT and YENEEA. Trimming took off 3 bases at V and 5 bases at J, with 14 bases between the two ends. This CDR3 has 14 residues. With regard to this clonotype: Its specificity is not known.

One entry per CDR3 protein results from TCRdb running MiXCR on the 5' RACE reads. The table has about 340,000 distinct CDR3 sequences, about 10% seen once. The chain is built from TRBV11-3 and TRBJ2-7; TRBD1 is a possible D gene (6 bases). Input material: naive T cells sorted from blood. The clonotype comes from a woman aged 50 to 60 in good health. The CDR3 sequence: CASSFGRGSHEQYF. DNA for the CDR3: TGTGCCAGCAGCTTTGGCAGGGGTAGCCACGAGCAGTACTTC.